These 7 T cell receptor beta chains were sequenced from one sample in a study of prognosis after radiotherapy for stage I lung cancer. From genomic DNA, two-round multiplex PCR was used to amplify TCR beta CDR3. Primers specific to each TRBV and TRBJ gene drove first-round PCR. Using its own MiXCR run on the multiplex PCR reads, TCRdb lists one record per CDR3 protein. The table has about 30,000 distinct CDR3 sequences, 40% to 50% seen once. This specimen was PBMCs, taken before or after stereotactic body radiation therapy (not recorded which). Receptors originate from a donor aged 50 or older with non-small cell lung cancer.

The chain is built from TRBV6-1 and TRBJ2-7; 8 bases are shared with TRBD1. This CDR3 is 15 amino acids long. Trimming at V came to 4 bases and at J to 13 bases, leaving 18 bases not matched to a gene. Germline V gene lookup returns CDR1 MNHNS and CDR2 SASEGT. Here the CDR3 DNA reads TGTGCCAGCAGTGTGCAGGGGGCCCACTCCTACGATCATTACTTC. Its protein product is CASSVQGAHSYDHYF.

The table lists this clonotype with many counts. The V and J genes are TRBV3-1 and TRBJ1-6; D gene unclear. Germline loops: CDR1 LGHDT, CDR2 YNNKEL (reference sequence). V lost 0 bases to trimming and J lost 9 bases, with 12 bases between them. The CDR3 length is 15 residues. CDR3 in amino acids: CASSQEGRKSSPLHF. The CDR3, as DNA: TGTGCCAGCAGCCAAGAAGGACGGAAATCTTCACCCCTCCACTTT.

The CDR3 spells CASSLGGGRGYTF. CDR3 DNA: TGCGCCAGCAGCTTGGGAGGGGGTCGCGGCTACACCTTC. The chain is built from TRBV5-1 and TRBJ1-2, with D perhaps matching TRBD1 (6 bases). The CDR3 runs to 13 residues. CDR1 is SGHRS, CDR2 YFSETQ, per germline. V was cut by 0 bases and J by 8 bases, with 11 bases left in between.

Concerning this clonotype: At one boundary the junction diverges from the germline segment, which might be a read error. The chain is built from TRBV27 and TRBJ2-7; D is tentatively TRBD1 or TRBD2 (5 bases each). Germline-derived CDR1 and CDR2 are MNHEY and SMNVEV (reference sequence). The CDR3 length is 15 residues. The CDR3 is CSSSSGRPKPYEQYF. The CDR3 DNA reads TGTTCCAGCAGTTCGGGGCGACCCAAACCCTACGAGCAGTACTTC.

By sample fraction, this clonotype is medium-sized. The chain joins TRBV18 to TRBJ2-1, with D maybe TRBD1 (6 bases). There are 14 residues in the CDR3. Looked up from germline, CDR1 is KGHSH and CDR2 is LQKENI. Trimming stripped 3 bases from V and 5 bases from J, with 11 bases between. The CDR3 nucleotides are TGTGCCAGCTCACCTGGACAGAACAACAATGAGCAGTTCTTC. This translates into CASSPGQNNNEQFF.

The sample holds a few counts of this clonotype. The conserved closing phenylalanine or tryptophan is absent in this CDR3, likely reflecting a read error. V gene TRBV14 combines with J gene TRBJ1-1, with D possibly being TRBD1 (5 bases). Trimming left V 1 base short and J 4 bases short, with 16 bases between. Germline assignment: CDR1 SGHDN and CDR2 FVKESK. The CDR3 has 16 amino acids. Written as DNA, the CDR3 is TGTGCCAGCAGCCAAGGGACCGGGGGGGGGGGCACTGAAGCTTTCCTT. Its protein product is CASSQGTGGGGTEAFL.

This clonotype was seen many times. The chain links TRBV2 to TRBJ2-2; D call uncertain. This CDR3 comprises 13 residues. The V gene lost 9 bases and the J gene lost 4 bases, with 12 bases spanning the gap. The germline V gene encodes CDR1 SNHLY and CDR2 FYNNEI. CDR3 DNA sequence: TGTGCCAGTAAAAGGACGCCCACCGGGGAGCTGTTTTTT. It encodes CASKRTPTGELFF.